This T cell receptor (beta chain) was captured in a study of T cell responses to AZD1222 COVID-19 vaccine. Assay: immunoSEQ multiplex PCR; the TCRdb copy retains only in-frame clones and omits some. The repertoire holds over 150,000 clones, around nine tenths seen once, with 0.95% to 1.1% in the top ten. The receptor comes from an adult who received the AZD1222 COVID-19 vaccine. The material sequenced was peripheral blood, taken 28 days after the second AZD1222 dose.

The CDR3 DNA reads as TGTGCCAGCAGCTTAGGGGATAGCAATCAGCCCCAGCATTTT. Protein product: CASSLGDSNQPQHF. V gene TRBV7-9 combines with J gene TRBJ1-5; no clear D. CDR3 length equals 14 residues. V was shortened by 1 base and J by 0 bases, with 4 bases between the two germline ends. CDR1 SEHNR and CDR2 FQNEAQ come from the germline V gene (reference sequence).